This T cell receptor (beta chain) was obtained from a study of identical twins. Study conclusions and caveats: Models, which agreed with sharing between unrelated individuals, nonetheless underestimated the out-of-frame TCR alpha sharing seen in monozygotic twins. Interpretation of the results relied on cross-sectional statistical analysis and not on following the same donors.

TCRdb reprocessed the 5' RACE reads via MiXCR and lists one record per CDR3 protein. The table records about 890,000 distinct CDR3 sequences, around 12% of them present only once. Germline V gene data show CDR1 as SGHRS and CDR2 as YFSETQ. The ends lost 0 bases at V and 7 bases at J; junction bases unmatched: 6. The CDR3 is 16 residues long. This clonotype turned up a few times. Its matching antigen is unknown. A further study also used this sample, focusing on yellow fever vaccine responses in identical twins.

Sequencing was performed on PBMCs. This sequence joins TRBV5-1 and TRBJ1-6; 8 positions agree with TRBD1. The origin of this receptor is a woman aged 18-29 years in good health. CDR3: CASSLDPTGANSPLHF. The CDR3, as DNA: TGCGCCAGCAGCTTGGACCCGACAGGGGCGAATTCACCCCTCCACTTT.